The 26 T cell receptor beta chains reported below all come from one sample, sequenced in a study of shared clonotypes between healthy human individuals. The data were produced by immunoSEQ multiplex PCR, yet TCRdb's version contains in-frame clones alone and is incomplete. The sample has fewer than 400,000 clones, approximately 79% seen once. Input material: memory CD4+ T cells sorted from blood. Sample subset: CD45RA-negative fraction. All receptors come from a man aged 30 to 39 in good health.

The chain links TRBV11-2 to TRBJ1-2; D is unclear. Germline V gives CDR1 SGHAT, CDR2 FQNNGV. CDR3 length: 12 residues. V shed 2 bases and J shed 8 bases, with 9 bases lying between them. In nucleotides, the CDR3 is TGTGCCAGCAGCTTATCCAGGAGCGGCTACACCTTC. Its protein is CASSLSRSGYTF.

This rearrangement joins TRBV9 to TRBJ2-2, with 11 bases lining up with TRBD2. The CDR3 has 14 amino acids. Trimming took 0 bases from V and 11 from J; bases not matched to a gene: 3. Germline CDR1 reads SGDLS; CDR2 reads YYNGEE. CDR3 residues: CASSVAGTSGELFF. The CDR3 DNA reads TGTGCCAGCAGCGTAGCGGGGACTAGCGGCGAGCTGTTTTTT.

This chain connects TRBV7-9 to TRBJ2-7; D gene unclear. From germline, CDR1 is SEHNR and CDR2 FQNEAQ (reference sequence). CDR3 length: 14 amino acids. V gave up 4 bases and J gave up 0 bases, with 10 bases separating them. This chain's CDR3 is CASSSFASSYEQYF. CDR3 nucleotide sequence: TGTGCCAGCAGCTCCTTCGCTTCCTCCTACGAGCAGTACTTC.

This clone has only one observation. The rearrangement joins TRBV5-1 to TRBJ2-1; D unresolved. Trimming cost V 0 bases and J 3 bases, with 7 bases left between them. The CDR3 loop spans 14 amino acids. Germline CDR1 and CDR2: SGHRS and YFSETQ. The CDR3 is CASSLAVVYNEQFF. CDR3 bases: TGCGCCAGCAGCTTGGCCGTAGTCTACAATGAGCAGTTCTTC.

This clone was recorded at least ten times. The chain combines TRBV10-1 with TRBJ2-2, with 10 bases lining up with TRBD2. The germline CDR1 and CDR2 sequences are WNHNN and SYGVQD (reference sequence). V lost 6 bases, J lost 4 bases, and 8 bases stayed unmatched. The CDR3 runs 16 residues. The CDR3 DNA follows: TGCGCCAGCAGCGGACTAGCGGAGGGGCGCACCGGGGAGCTGTTTTTT. Translated: CASSGLAEGRTGELFF.

The gene calls are TRBV11-2 and TRBJ2-3; D is unclear. The CDR3 consists of 14 residues. CDR1 is SGHAT, CDR2 FQNNGV, per germline. Deletions cut 5 bases from V and 0 bases from J, with 9 bases between. CDR3 protein: CASSNWGSTDTQYF. The CDR3 region has the DNA TGTGCCAGCAGCAATTGGGGAAGCACAGATACGCAGTATTTT.

This clone occurred a few times. J is TRBJ1-1 and V is TRBV19; D unresolved. The CDR3 totals 12 residues. Germline V CDR1 and CDR2: LNHDA, SQIVND (reference sequence). V lost 9 bases and J lost 9, with 17 bases in between. This CDR3 reads CASFMSGGKAFF. Here the CDR3 DNA reads TGTGCCAGCTTTATGTCCGGAGGGAAAGCTTTCTTT.

The V call is TRBV4-1, the J call TRBJ1-1; D gene uncertain. The CDR3 consists of 17 residues. Germline loops: CDR1 MGHRA, CDR2 YSYEKL. V dropped 0 bases and J dropped 4 bases, with 18 bases sitting between them. This chain's CDR3 is CASSQDPFVSVGTEAFF. The DNA of the CDR3 is TGCGCCAGCAGCCAAGACCCCTTTGTTAGTGTCGGCACTGAAGCTTTCTTT.

CDR3 nucleotide sequence: TGTGCCAGCAGTTTACCGTCGGAGCGAGGGGAGACCCAGTACTTC. Translated: CASSLPSERGETQYF. The V and J genes are TRBV6-6 and TRBJ2-5; D is perhaps TRBD2 (5 bases). The CDR3 consists of 15 residues. The V gene lost 4 bases and the J gene lost 5 bases, with 17 bases spanning the gap. In germline, CDR1 is MNHNY, CDR2 SVGAGI (reference sequence).

The chain links TRBV19 to TRBJ1-5; TRBD1 agrees at 7 bases. The CDR3 loop spans 15 amino acids. V lost 5 bases, J lost 3 bases, and 7 bases stayed unmatched. Per germline, CDR1 LNHDA and CDR2 SQIVND (reference sequence). The CDR3 reads CASSVGGTVNQPQHF. CDR3 sequence (DNA): TGTGCCAGTAGTGTAGGGGGGACAGTCAATCAGCCCCAGCATTTT.

The rearrangement links TRBV6-6 to TRBJ2-7; TRBD1 is a possible D gene (6 bases). This CDR3 has 14 residues. Germline CDR1 is MNHNY and CDR2 is SVGAGI (reference sequence). The V gene lost 6 bases and the J gene lost 0 bases, with 12 bases spanning the gap. CDR3 amino acids: CASRAPGHSYEQYF. The CDR3 coding sequence is TGTGCCAGCAGAGCACCGGGACACTCCTACGAGCAGTACTTC.

This rearrangement joins TRBV5-1 to TRBJ2-1; a possible D gene is TRBD2 (5 bases). Trimming took 5 bases from V and 4 from J, leaving 7 bases between them. Germline values: CDR1 SGHRS, CDR2 YFSETQ. The CDR3 contains 12 residues. This CDR3 reads CASREGYNEQFF. CDR3 bases: TGCGCCAGCAGAGAGGGATACAATGAGCAGTTCTTC.

To note about this clone: Different DNA sequences within this sample yield the same CDR3. The chain links TRBV18 to TRBJ2-1; D gene unclear. CDR3 length: 15 amino acids. The ends were cut back, 0 bases at V and 1 base at J, with 7 bases in the middle. CDR1 is KGHSH and CDR2 is LQKENI in the germline V gene. This chain's CDR3 is CASSPPGSSYNEQFF. The CDR3 region has the DNA TGTGCCAGCTCACCACCGGGTAGTTCCTACAATGAGCAGTTCTTC.

The genes are TRBV28 and TRBJ1-1, with D hard to call. The length of the CDR3 is 12 residues. The V end was cut by 2 bases, the J end by 7 bases, with 8 bases between. Germline V lookup: CDR1 MDHEN, CDR2 SYDVKM. The CDR3 protein is CASSLRADEAFF. In nucleotides, the CDR3 is TGTGCCAGCAGTTTAAGGGCAGATGAAGCTTTCTTT.

This clone has more than one count but fewer than ten. The chain recombines TRBV18 with TRBJ1-4, with 8 bases matching TRBD1. The CDR3 has 13 amino acids. V was clipped by 6 bases and J by 10 bases; unmatched bases: 7. The germline gives CDR1 KGHSH, CDR2 LQKENI. CDR3 DNA sequence: TGTGCCAGCTCGACAGGGGACATTGGAAAACTGTTTTTT. Protein: CASSTGDIGKLFF.

This rearrangement joins TRBV7-9 to TRBJ1-2, with 9 positions matching TRBD1. Germline lookup yields CDR1 SEHNR and CDR2 FQNEAQ (reference sequence). V shed 5 bases, J shed 8 bases, and the junction held 6 bases outside the gene matches. The CDR3 covers 13 residues. Here the CDR3 reads CASSPGTGWGYTF. The CDR3, as DNA: TGTGCCAGCAGCCCCGGGACAGGGTGGGGCTACACCTTC. The full variable domain, its missing parts supplied by reference TRBV7-9 and TRBJ1-2, is DTGVSQNPRHKITKRGQNVTFRCDPISEHNRLYWYRQTLGQGPEFLTYFQNEAQLEKSRLLSDRFSAERPKGSFSTLEIQRTEQGDSAMYLCASSPGTGWGYTFGSGTRLTVV.

This chain's CDR3 is CASRPGTGNEQYF. For the CDR3, the DNA is TGTGCCAGCAGGCCCGGGACAGGTAACGAGCAGTACTTC. This sequence joins TRBV2 and TRBJ2-7; TRBD1 agrees at 8 bases. The CDR3 totals 13 residues. J was trimmed by 5 bases and V by 6 bases; bases with no gene match: 6. CDR1 is SNHLY, CDR2 FYNNEI, per germline.

This chain connects TRBV5-1 to TRBJ2-5, with D perhaps given as TRBD1 or TRBD2 (5 bases each). CDR1 is SGHRS and CDR2 is YFSETQ in the germline V gene. The CDR3 totals 11 residues. V was trimmed by 4 bases and J by 6 bases, leaving 7 bases between them. CDR3 DNA sequence: TGCGCCAGCAGCGTGGGACAGACCCAGTACTTC. This encodes CASSVGQTQYF.

The rearrangement links TRBV5-4 to TRBJ2-7; 7 nucleotides line up with TRBD1. Germline V gene sequence: CDR1 SGHNT, CDR2 YYREEE (reference sequence). With V trimmed by 6 bases and J by 2 bases, 8 bases remained unmatched. This CDR3 spans 14 amino acids. The CDR3 DNA sequence: TGTGCCAGCAAGTCATGGCAGGGGGCCTACGAGCAGTACTTC. This sequence encodes CASKSWQGAYEQYF.

This clone was found once. This rearrangement joins TRBV10-2 to TRBJ2-1; 11 positions agree with TRBD2. In germline, CDR1 is WSHSY, CDR2 SAAADI. The CDR3 extends over 14 amino acids. After removal of 6 bases from V and 3 bases from J, the junction contained 1 base not matched to a gene. The CDR3 region is CASRLAGDYNEQFF. CDR3 bases: TGCGCCAGCAGACTAGCGGGAGACTACAATGAGCAGTTCTTC.

This clone turned up a few times. Other DNA sequences of this sample code for an identical CDR3. The genes are TRBV9 and TRBJ1-1, with D possibly matching TRBD1 (6 bases). V lost 3 bases and J lost 4, with 10 bases in between. This CDR3 spans 13 amino acids. The germline gives CDR1 SGDLS, CDR2 YYNGEE. The CDR3 DNA reads TGTGCCAGCAGCGCACAGGGCGGCACTGAAGCTTTCTTT. This sequence encodes CASSAQGGTEAFF.

J is TRBJ1-2 and V is TRBV9; D possibly corresponds to TRBD1 (6 bases). The CDR3 extends over 14 amino acids. The germline CDR1 and CDR2 sequences are SGDLS and YYNGEE. V was trimmed by 4 bases and J by 4 bases, leaving 14 bases between them. The CDR3 nucleotides are TGTGCCAGCAGCCCCATGGGGGGCCTCTATGGCTACACCTTC. Translated: CASSPMGGLYGYTF.

The V and J genes are TRBV5-1 and TRBJ1-1, with D tentatively TRBD1 (5 bases). The CDR3 length is 13 residues. Trimming removed 4 bases from V and 1 base from J, with 8 bases in between. Germline CDR1 and CDR2: SGHRS and YFSETQ. The CDR3 is CASSQTGNTEAFF. The CDR3 DNA sequence: TGCGCCAGCAGCCAAACAGGGAACACTGAAGCTTTCTTT.

J is TRBJ2-5 and V is TRBV20-1; D perhaps matches TRBD1 (6 bases). V dropped 8 bases and J dropped 7 bases, with 14 bases sitting between them. Germline CDR1 and CDR2: DFQATT and SNEGSKA (reference sequence). The CDR3 extends over 11 amino acids. The CDR3 nucleotides read TGCAGTAAACAGGGTGAGGGGACCCAGTACTTC. Translated, it gives CSKQGEGTQYF.

The chain has TRBV6-6 and TRBJ1-2; no clear D. The V gene lost 0 bases and the J gene lost 6 bases, with 14 bases spanning the gap. The CDR3 totals 15 residues. Germline V gives CDR1 MNHNY, CDR2 SVGAGI (reference sequence). The chain's CDR3 is CASSYSPSVGDGYTF. The CDR3 nucleotides are TGTGCCAGCAGTTACTCCCCGAGCGTTGGCGATGGCTACACCTTC.

This chain links TRBV27 with TRBJ1-1, with TRBD1 matching 9 bases. CDR1 MNHEY and CDR2 SMNVEV come from the germline V gene (reference sequence). The CDR3 spans 16 residues. Trimming took 1 base from V and 0 from J; bases not matched to a gene: 3. Here the CDR3 reads CASSLYGTGMNTEAFF. In DNA, the CDR3 is TGTGCCAGCAGTTTATACGGGACAGGGATGAACACTGAAGCTTTCTTT.